A selection of T cell receptor beta chains follows, all from one sample in a study of blood T cell repertoires in COVID-19. Method: immunoSEQ multiplex PCR; TCRdb's copy keeps in-frame clones and lacks some. The sample yields about 120,000 clones, approximately 82% seen once. The sequenced sample consisted of peripheral blood. These receptor sequences come from a man aged 80 or over with active or convalescent COVID-19. The CDR3 runs from the conserved cysteine through the conserved F or W. A D gene is named only where the DNA matches it firmly. Clone size is given for some rows only: seen once, a few or many times, or a class if the clone is expanded.

V	D	length	size	J	DNA	CDR3
TRBV5-1	NA	18	NA	TRBJ1-1	TGCGCCAGCAGCCCGTGGTACGGGGGGGTAATTTTGAACACTGAAGCTTTCTTT	CASSPWYGGVILNTEAFF
TRBV3-1/TRBV3-2	TRBD1	15	once	TRBJ1-2	TGTGCCAGCAGCACCCACCAGACAGGGGAGGACGGCTACACCTTC	CASSTHQTGEDGYTF
TRBV11-2	NA	15	NA	TRBJ1-6	TGTGCCAGCAATACAGGGAGCTCCTATAATTCACCCCTCCACTTT	CASNTGSSYNSPLHF
TRBV18	TRBD1	15	NA	TRBJ1-1	TGTGCCAGCTCACCATTTTCAGGACAGGGGGAAGTAGGTTTCTTT	CASSPFSGQGEVGFF
TRBV7-9	NA	15	NA	TRBJ1-4	TGTGCCAGCAGCCCGCGGACAGCAACTAATGAAAAACTGTTTTTT	CASSPRTATNEKLFF
TRBV6-4	NA	14	NA	TRBJ1-2	TGTGCCAGCAGCCAAACAGGGACCGGCTATGGCTACACCTTC	CASSQTGTGYGYTF
TRBV29-1	NA	13	NA	TRBJ1-1	TGCAGCGGAGGCGACTCGGGTTACACTGAAGCTTTCTTT	CSGGDSGYTEAFF
TRBV27	TRBD2	15	once	TRBJ2-3	TGTGCCAGCAGTTTCATCGGGGGGGCCCCAGATACGCAGTATTTT	CASSFIGGAPDTQYF
TRBV4-3	NA	17	NA	TRBJ1-6	TGCGCCAGCAGCCAAGATGGTAGAACAGATTATAATTCACCCCTCCACTTT	CASSQDGRTDYNSPLHF
TRBV10-3	TRBD1	13	NA	TRBJ2-7	TGTGCCATCACCGGACAGGGGGCTGGCGAGCAGTACTTC	CAITGQGAGEQYF
TRBV7-2	NA	15	NA	TRBJ1-1	TGTGCCAGCAGCTTGGAGGTCCGGGTGAACACTGAAGCTTTCTTT	CASSLEVRVNTEAFF
TRBV12-5	NA	16	NA	TRBJ1-3	TGTGCTAGTGGTTTGAGGGCAGGACTCGGGTCGAACACCATATATTTT	CASGLRAGLGSNTIYF
TRBV6-1	TRBD1	13	NA	TRBJ2-7	TGTGCCAGCAACATCGGACAGGGCGGCGAGCAGTACTTC	CASNIGQGGEQYF
TRBV10-1	NA	16	NA	TRBJ2-2	TGCGCCAGCAGTGAGTCCCTCGACGGGGGCACCGGGGAGCTGTTTTTT	CASSESLDGGTGELFF
TRBV19	TRBD1	17	NA	TRBJ1-5	TGTGCCAGTCAACCCACCCGGGACAGGGGCCCGGGCCAGTCCCAGCATTTT	CASQPTRDRGPGQSQHF
TRBV27	NA	13	NA	TRBJ1-1	TGTGCCAGCAGTTTGCAGATGAACACTGAAGCTTTCTTT	CASSLQMNTEAFF
TRBV30	TRBD2	13	NA	TRBJ2-2	TGTGCCTGGAGGCGGGGGTCGGCCGGGGAGCTGTTTTTT	CAWRRGSAGELFF
TRBV18	NA	14	few	TRBJ1-1	TGTGCCAGCTCACCTCCAAAGACAGTTCCTTTGCTTTTCTTT	CASSPPKTVPLLFF
TRBV30	TRBD2	16	NA	TRBJ2-7	TGTGCCTGGACCGGGACTAGCGGGGCGAGCTCCTACGAGCAGTACTTC	CAWTGTSGASSYEQYF
TRBV3-1/TRBV3-2	TRBD1	14	NA	TRBJ1-1	TGTGCCAGCAGCCAGCCCGGGACAGGCACTGAAGCTTTCTTT	CASSQPGTGTEAFF
TRBV2	NA	12	NA	TRBJ2-5	TGTGCCAGCAGATCTGGGGGGGAGACCCAGTACTTC	CASRSGGETQYF
TRBV7-8	NA	17	NA	TRBJ2-7	TGTGCCAGCAGCTTAAGGTTAAGGGGGGGAATAGGCTACGAGCAGTACTTC	CASSLRLRGGIGYEQYF
TRBV7-6	NA	12	NA	TRBJ2-5	TGTGCCAGCAGCTTAGCGGCTGAGACCCAGTACTTC	CASSLAAETQYF
TRBV24-1	TRBD1	14	NA	TRBJ2-2	TGTGCCACCAGTGAGAAGGGGGCCCGGGTGGAGCTGTTTTTT	CATSEKGARVELFF
TRBV7-8	NA	14	NA	TRBJ1-3	TGTGCCAGCAGCCCGTTGGGGCAAGGAAACACCATATATTTT	CASSPLGQGNTIYF
TRBV9	TRBD2	17	NA	TRBJ2-3	TGTGCCAGCAGCGTACGGGTCGGGGGGGCCCCCACAGATACGCAGTATTTT	CASSVRVGGAPTDTQYF